These 29 T cell receptor beta chains came from one sample sequenced in a study of blood T cell repertoires in COVID-19. Some clones are missing from TCRdb's copy, which holds only in-frame ones; the method was immunoSEQ multiplex PCR. The repertoire holds some 150,000 clones, with about 90% as singletons. The material sequenced was peripheral blood. Receptors originate from a man between 45 and 60 years old with acute or convalescent COVID-19.

The J gene is TRBJ1-1, the V gene TRBV2; 9 bases are shared with TRBD1. This CDR3 is built from 17 residues. Losses at the gene ends were 5 bases for V and 4 bases for J; bases not matched to a gene: 14. Germline CDR1 reads SNHLY; CDR2 reads FYNNEI. The CDR3 bases are TGTGCCAGCAGTATCACACCGGGACAGGGTCGGGTCACTGAAGCTTTCTTT. It codes for CASSITPGQGRVTEAFF.

The chain couples TRBV19 to TRBJ1-1, with D possibly matching TRBD1 (6 bases). This CDR3 is 13 amino acids long. CDR1 LNHDA and CDR2 SQIVND come from the germline V gene (reference sequence). V lost 10 bases and J 0 bases, leaving 12 bases between the germline ends. The CDR3 nucleotides read TGTGCCACAAAGGACAGAGTGAACACTGAAGCTTTCTTT. This encodes CATKDRVNTEAFF. The full variable domain, completed using reference TRBV19 and TRBJ1-1, is DGGITQSPKYLFRKEGQNVTLSCEQNLNHDAMYWYRQDPGQGLRLIYYSQIVNDFQKGDIAEGYSVSREKKESFPLTVTSAQKNPTAFYLCATKDRVNTEAFFGQGTRLTVV.

The chain uses TRBV7-6 and TRBJ2-2; 7 positions agree with TRBD1. The CDR3 extends over 15 amino acids. The germline V gene encodes CDR1 SGHVS and CDR2 FNYEAQ. V was clipped by 5 bases and J by 8 bases; unmatched bases: 11. The CDR3 reads CASSPNTDRSGELFF. As DNA, the CDR3 is TGTGCCAGCAGCCCAAACACGGACAGGTCTGGGGAGCTGTTTTTT.

V is TRBV7-9 and J is TRBJ2-6; 9 bases align to TRBD2. With V trimmed by 5 bases and J by 3 bases, 11 bases remained unmatched. CDR3 size: 18 residues. CDR1 and CDR2 (germline): SEHNR, FQNEAQ (reference sequence). CDR3 nucleotide sequence: TGTGCCAGCAGCCCCGCCACGCGGGAGGGAAATGGGGCCAACGTCCTGACTTTC. Its protein is CASSPATREGNGANVLTF.

J is TRBJ2-3 and V is TRBV24-1, with D hard to call. CDR1 and CDR2 (germline): KGHDR, SFDVKD. The CDR3 has 14 amino acids. Deletions cut 0 bases from V and 8 bases from J, with 11 bases between. For the CDR3, the DNA is TGTGCCACCAGTGATTTGCCTGGATTAGCTACGCAGTATTTT. It translates to CATSDLPGLATQYF.

The genes are TRBV19 and TRBJ2-7; perhaps TRBD1 as D (5 bases). The germline V gene encodes CDR1 LNHDA and CDR2 SQIVND (reference sequence). The V end was cut by 4 bases, the J end by 4 bases, with 14 bases between. CDR3 length equals 14 residues. This CDR3 reads CASSTRVEGYEQYF. CDR3 sequence (DNA): TGTGCCAGTAGTACCAGGGTTGAAGGTTACGAGCAGTACTTC.

The V and J genes are TRBV5-8 and TRBJ2-7; TRBD2 aligns across 9 bases. The germline V gene encodes CDR1 SGHTS and CDR2 YDEGEE. This CDR3 is 18 amino acids long. Trimming removed 0 bases from V and 2 bases from J; junction bases left unmatched: 12. The DNA of the CDR3 is TGTGCCAGCAGCTTGGGGATGAGGAGGACTAGCGTTCCCTACGAGCAGTACTTC. This translates into CASSLGMRRTSVPYEQYF.

This rearrangement joins TRBV18 to TRBJ2-3, with D tentatively TRBD1 (6 bases). Trimming removed 8 bases at V and 2 bases at J, with 11 bases between. There are 13 residues in the CDR3. Germline values: CDR1 KGHSH, CDR2 LQKENI. The CDR3 DNA reads as TGTGCCAGCCTGGACAGCCTCACAGATACGCAGTATTTT. Translating it yields CASLDSLTDTQYF. Together with reference TRBV18 and TRBJ2-3, the CDR3 gives the full variable domain: NAGVMQNPRHLVRRRGQEARLRCSPMKGHSHVYWYRQLPEEGLKFMVYLQKENIIDESGMPKERFSAEFPKEGPSILRIQQVVRGDSAAYFCASLDSLTDTQYFGPGTRLTVL.

This clone was counted a few times. The chain combines TRBV11-2 with TRBJ1-1; 10 bases line up with TRBD1. From germline, CDR1 is SGHAT and CDR2 FQNNGV. This CDR3 region has 15 residues. With V trimmed by 3 bases and J by 1 base, 2 bases remained unmatched. CDR3 in DNA: TGTGCCAGCAGCTTTGACAGGGGGCGGAACACTGAAGCTTTCTTT. Translation: CASSFDRGRNTEAFF.

The rearrangement links TRBV27 to TRBJ1-5, with D possibly being TRBD1 (5 bases). V lost 6 bases, J lost 3 bases, and 21 bases lay in between. Germline CDR1 and CDR2: MNHEY and SMNVEV (reference sequence). This CDR3 has 17 residues. In nucleotides, the CDR3 is TGTGCCAGCAGCCCAGAGGGTCGTGGGGGGATCAATCAGCCCCAGCATTTT. Amino acid sequence: CASSPEGRGGINQPQHF.

This clone was recorded once. This chain connects TRBV18 to TRBJ2-2; tentative D call: TRBD1 (5 bases). The CDR3 has 16 amino acids. Trimming took off 3 bases at V and 4 bases at J, with 15 bases between the two ends. Germline-derived CDR1 and CDR2 are KGHSH and LQKENI. For the CDR3, the DNA is TGTGCCAGCTCACCCTGGAGCCCCCAGGGCACCGGGGAGCTGTTTTTT. As protein: CASSPWSPQGTGELFF.

The V call is TRBV7-9, the J call TRBJ2-5; weak D call: TRBD1 (6 bases). CDR3 length equals 14 residues. Between the trimmed V and J ends, which lost 4 bases and 5 bases, there was a span of 14 bases. Per the germline V gene, CDR1 is SEHNR and CDR2 is FQNEAQ (reference sequence). The CDR3 sequence is CASSSTGKGETQYF. DNA of the CDR3: TGTGCCAGCAGCTCCACAGGGAAGGGGGAGACCCAGTACTTC.

The V gene is TRBV5-1, the J gene TRBJ2-5; 8 bases fit TRBD2. V shed 1 base, J shed 1 base, and the junction held 9 bases outside the gene matches. This CDR3 contains 17 residues. CDR1 and CDR2 (germline): SGHRS, YFSETQ. The CDR3 sequence is CASSLSVIAGGQETQYF. The CDR3 region has the DNA TGCGCCAGCAGCTTGTCCGTAATCGCGGGGGGCCAAGAGACCCAGTACTTC.

J is TRBJ1-4 and V is TRBV23-1, with D unresolved. TRBV23-1 has ORF status, its function being uncertain. There are 15 residues in the CDR3. Trimming removed 0 bases from V and 8 bases from J, with 13 bases in between. The CDR3 protein is CASSQSRVSREKLFF. CDR3 nucleotide sequence: TGCGCCAGCAGTCAATCGCGGGTTTCAAGGGAAAAACTGTTTTTT.

The chain recombines TRBV29-1 with TRBJ2-7, with 10 bases matching TRBD2. J gave up 3 bases and V 1 base, and 6 bases lay outside the gene matches. The CDR3 is made up of 15 amino acids. The germline CDR1 and CDR2 sequences are SQVTM and ANQGSEA. Written as DNA, the CDR3 is TGCAGCGTTGAAGTTGGACTAGCGGAGAACTACGAGCAGTACTTC. The encoded protein is CSVEVGLAENYEQYF.

Only a few counts were recorded for this clone. This sequence joins TRBV5-1 and TRBJ2-2, with D possibly being TRBD1 (6 bases). Germline CDR1 reads SGHRS; CDR2 reads YFSETQ. This CDR3 spans 14 amino acids. The V gene lost 1 base and the J gene lost 5 bases, with 9 bases spanning the gap. The CDR3 reads CASSLQGSTGELFF. The CDR3 DNA follows: TGCGCCAGCAGCTTGCAGGGGTCGACCGGGGAGCTGTTTTTT.

The chain joins TRBV18 to TRBJ1-5; a weak D match, TRBD1 (5 bases). Germline lookup yields CDR1 KGHSH and CDR2 LQKENI. CDR3 size: 15 residues. The V gene lost 6 bases and the J gene lost 5 bases, with 17 bases spanning the gap. CDR3 region: CASSPSGIGDQPQHF. As DNA, the CDR3 is TGTGCCAGCTCCCCATCAGGGATCGGCGATCAGCCCCAGCATTTT.

The chain combines TRBV4-1 with TRBJ2-1; D is perhaps TRBD2 (6 bases). The CDR3 has 15 amino acids. The V end was cut by 4 bases, the J end by 6 bases, with 16 bases between. CDR1 MGHRA and CDR2 YSYEKL come from the germline V gene. The CDR3 loop is CASSPQTSRGNEQFF. The CDR3 DNA sequence: TGCGCCAGCAGCCCCCAGACTAGTAGGGGCAATGAGCAGTTCTTC.

The chain has TRBV27 and TRBJ2-1, with 7 positions matching TRBD2. The CDR3 contains 15 residues. V shed 2 bases, J shed 6 bases, and the junction held 7 bases outside the gene matches. Germline-derived CDR1 and CDR2 are MNHEY and SMNVEV (reference sequence). The CDR3 protein is CASSLGPSGFNEQFF. CDR3 DNA: TGTGCCAGCAGTTTAGGGCCTAGCGGCTTCAATGAGCAGTTCTTC.

The genes are TRBV16 and TRBJ1-3; D gene uncertain. The V end lost 2 bases, the J end lost 0 bases, and 14 bases lay between the germline ends. The CDR3 contains 17 residues. Germline CDR1 is KGHSY and CDR2 is FQNENV. The CDR3 spells CASSQEDVEVSGNTIYF. Written as DNA, the CDR3 is TGTGCCAGCAGCCAAGAGGACGTGGAGGTCTCTGGAAACACCATATATTTT.

The gene calls are TRBV24-1 and TRBJ2-5, with a possible D match to TRBD1 (6 bases). In germline, CDR1 is KGHDR, CDR2 SFDVKD. V lost 4 bases to trimming and J lost 5 bases, with 13 bases between them. There are 14 residues in the CDR3. Here the CDR3 reads CATSEPQGGETQYF. Written as DNA, the CDR3 is TGTGCCACCAGTGAGCCACAGGGCGGGGAGACCCAGTACTTC.

The rearrangement links TRBV7-6 to TRBJ2-1; TRBD2 might be the D (5 bases). The V and J ends lost 1 base and 0 bases respectively, with 16 bases between them. Germline CDR1 and CDR2: SGHVS and FNYEAQ. The CDR3 runs 18 residues. CDR3 sequence reads: CASSLGGRFWSSYNEQFF. The CDR3 region has the DNA TGTGCCAGCAGCTTAGGAGGGCGCTTCTGGAGCTCCTACAATGAGCAGTTCTTC.

The V call is TRBV25-1, the J call TRBJ2-5; 9 bases match TRBD1. Germline values: CDR1 MGHDK, CDR2 SYGVNS. This CDR3 comprises 17 residues. V gave up 3 bases and J gave up 1 base; unmatched junction bases: 9. The CDR3 coding sequence is TGTGCCAGCAGTGATAACCTGGGGACAGGGCCCCAAGAGACCCAGTACTTC. Translated, it gives CASSDNLGTGPQETQYF. The complete variable domain, with remaining parts taken from reference TRBV25-1 and TRBJ2-5, reads EADIYQTPRYLVIGTGKKITLECSQTMGHDKMYWYQQDPGMELHLIHYSYGVNSTEKGDLSSESTVSRIRTEHFPLTLESARPSHTSQYLCASSDNLGTGPQETQYFGPGTRLLVL.

This chain uses TRBV5-1 with TRBJ2-1; TRBD1 matches at 7 bases. The junction had 5 bases not matched to a gene; V was cut back by 0 bases and J by 8 bases. The CDR3 is 14 amino acids. The germline V gene encodes CDR1 SGHRS and CDR2 YFSETQ. This chain's CDR3 is CASSLVPGGYEQFF. For the CDR3, the DNA is TGCGCCAGCAGCTTGGTGCCAGGGGGTTATGAGCAGTTCTTC.

The rearrangement links TRBV30 to TRBJ1-1; no clear D. CDR1 is GTSNPN, CDR2 SVGIG, per germline (reference sequence). The CDR3 length is 16 residues. V was trimmed by 0 bases and J by 10 bases, leaving 24 bases between them. CDR3 in DNA: TGTGCCTGGAGTGTATGGTGGGTCGGAGGAAACGGCGGAGCTTTCTTT. Its translation: CAWSVWWVGGNGGAFF. Supplemented by reference TRBV30 and TRBJ1-1, the full variable domain reads SQTIHQWPATLVQPVGSPLSLECTVEGTSNPNLYWYRQAAGRGLQLLFYSVGIGQISSEVPQNLSASRPQDRQFILSSKKLLLSDSGFYLCAWSVWWVGGNGGAFFGQGTRLTVV.

The chain links TRBV20-1 to TRBJ2-3; TRBD2 aligns across 8 bases. The germline CDR1 and CDR2 sequences are DFQATT and SNEGSKA (reference sequence). The CDR3 sequence is 14 residues long. With V trimmed by 3 bases and J by 3 bases, 5 bases remained unmatched. This CDR3 is CSASYLAGTDTQYF. Written as DNA, the CDR3 is TGCAGTGCTAGTTACTTAGCGGGGACAGATACGCAGTATTTT.

J is TRBJ1-2 and V is TRBV20-1; D is perhaps TRBD1 (6 bases). Germline V gives CDR1 DFQATT, CDR2 SNEGSKA (reference sequence). Deletions cut 6 bases from V and 6 bases from J, with 11 bases between. This CDR3 has 11 amino acids. The CDR3, as DNA: TGCAGTGCCACTAGGGGGAATGGCTACACCTTC. Its translation is CSATRGNGYTF.

The chain is built from TRBV6-5 and TRBJ2-5; D remains unclear. The ends were cut back, 5 bases at V and 2 bases at J, with 12 bases in the middle. Germline V gene sequence: CDR1 MNHEY, CDR2 SVGAGI. This CDR3 contains 14 residues. The CDR3: CASSLSLAQETQYF. The CDR3 region has the DNA TGTGCCAGCAGTCTGTCGCTGGCACAAGAGACCCAGTACTTC.

The genes are TRBV5-1 and TRBJ1-3; 8 bases agree with TRBD1. This CDR3 comprises 18 residues. Per the germline V gene, CDR1 is SGHRS and CDR2 is YFSETQ. V lost 0 bases, J lost 8 bases, and 16 bases stayed unmatched. CDR3: CASSLAWTGREERDTIYF. CDR3 sequence (DNA): TGCGCCAGCAGCTTGGCATGGACAGGGCGGGAAGAAAGAGACACCATATATTTT.